This is a list of T cell receptor beta chains from one sample in a study of CD8 T cells in ankylosing spondylitis. MiXCR, run by TCRdb on the 5' RACE reads, gives a single entry per CDR3 protein. The repertoire holds over 75,000 distinct CDR3 sequences, with about 9% as singletons. Input material: blood, either unsorted or a sorted T cell fraction (not recorded which). The receptors come from a male donor with ankylosing spondylitis or in good health (not recorded which). Both conserved end residues are part of each CDR3. D genes are given only for firm matches. Rows give clone size only sometimes, using once, few, many, or a class for an expanded clone.

>TRBJ2-1|few|TRBV30|TRBD1
CAWTKDRVGEQFF
TGTGCCTGGACCAAGGACAGGGTAGGTGAGCAGTTCTTC
>TRBJ2-7|many|TRBV24-1|TRBD1
CATSETGTGTHEQYF
TGTGCCACCAGTGAGACCGGGACAGGGACGCACGAGCAGTACTTC
>TRBJ1-2|many|TRBV5-1|.
CASSPGGLDNYGYTF
TGCGCCAGCAGCCCGGGGGGACTAGACAACTATGGCTACACCTTC
>TRBJ2-2|.|TRBV5-6|TRBD2
CASSHQRGWSTGELFF
TGTGCCAGCAGCCATCAGCGGGGGTGGAGCACCGGGGAGCTGTTTTTT
>TRBJ2-1|few|TRBV29-1|TRBD1
CSVEVPQGADNEQFF
TGCAGCGTTGAAGTTCCACAGGGGGCGGACAATGAGCAGTTCTTC
>TRBJ1-1|many|TRBV15|.
CATSRDRGSLNTEAFF
TGTGCCACCAGCAGAGATCGTGGCAGCCTGAACACTGAAGCTTTCTTT
>TRBJ2-2|many|TRBV12-3/TRBV12-4|TRBD2
CASRPRLAGGINGELFF
TGTGCCAGCAGACCCCGGTTAGCGGGGGGTATAAACGGGGAGCTGTTTTTT
>TRBJ1-2|many|TRBV28|.
CASSFRKDNYGYTF
TGTGCCAGCAGTTTCAGGAAGGATAACTATGGCTACACCTTC
>TRBJ2-3|.|TRBV7-9|TRBD1
CASSQQGLTDTQYF
TGTGCCAGCAGTCAACAGGGGCTCACAGATACGCAGTATTTT
>TRBJ2-3|few|TRBV12-3/TRBV12-4|TRBD2
CASSLPTSGGPDTQYF
TGTGCCAGCAGTTTACCGACTAGCGGGGGGCCAGATACGCAGTATTTT
>TRBJ1-2|few|TRBV5-1|.
CASTGTSGSDYGYTF
TGCGCCAGCACCGGGACATCTGGATCCGACTATGGCTACACCTTC
>TRBJ1-6|few|TRBV7-2|.
CASSSWGKSSYNSPLHF
TGTGCCAGCAGCTCTTGGGGGAAGAGCTCCTATAATTCACCCCTCCACTTT
>TRBJ2-2|few|TRBV28|.
CATLGGRDTGELFF
TGTGCCACCCTGGGGGGCAGGGACACCGGGGAGCTGTTTTTT
>TRBJ2-7|many|TRBV15|.
CATSREGGQTYEQYF
TGTGCCACCAGCAGAGAAGGAGGACAGACCTACGAGCAGTACTTC
>TRBJ2-1|.|TRBV25-1|TRBD1
CASSHRGSGGKGQFF
TGTGCCAGCAGCCACAGGGGATCTGGGGGCAAGGGGCAGTTCTTC
>TRBJ1-2|many|TRBV4-2|.
CASSQGGSRGYTF
TGTGCCAGCAGCCAAGGGGGCAGTCGGGGCTACACCTTC
>TRBJ2-7|.|TRBV11-2|TRBD2
CASSLDGGGTYEQYF
TGTGCCAGCAGCTTAGACGGGGGGGGAACCTACGAGCAGTACTTC
>TRBJ1-1|many|TRBV6-6|TRBD1
CASSYERGPTFF
TGTGCCAGCAGTTACGAAAGGGGGCCAACTTTCTTT
>TRBJ2-2|many|TRBV30|.
CAWSVRLTGELFF
TGTGCCTGGAGTGTACGCCTCACCGGGGAGCTGTTTTTT
>TRBJ2-1|many|TRBV3-1|.
CASSQVTGYEQFF
TGTGCCAGCAGCCAAGTAACGGGTTACGAGCAGTTCTTC
>TRBJ2-5|many|TRBV4-2|.
CASSQEEALQGSGETQYF
TGTGCCAGCAGCCAAGAGGAAGCATTACAGGGCAGTGGCGAGACCCAGTACTTC
>TRBJ2-7|many|TRBV11-3|.
CASNDGVYEQYF
TGTGCCAGCAACGACGGGGTCTACGAGCAGTACTTC
>TRBJ2-7|many|TRBV29-1|TRBD1
CSVEGQGESYEQYF
TGCAGCGTTGAAGGACAGGGGGAATCCTACGAGCAGTACTTC
>TRBJ2-5|many|TRBV9|TRBD2
CASSPGGAGIETQYF
TGTGCCAGCAGCCCAGGTGGAGCGGGGATAGAGACCCAGTACTTC
>TRBJ1-3|.|TRBV29-1|.
CSVVSPTVSGNTIYF
TGCAGCGTTGTCTCCCCCACGGTTTCAGGAAACACCATATATTTT
>TRBJ1-1|many|TRBV6-6|.
CASTGLNTEAFF
TGTGCCAGCACAGGTTTGAACACTGAAGCTTTCTTT
>TRBJ2-1|few|TRBV6-1|.
CASSEFAKTSGSYNEQFF
TGTGCCAGCAGTGAATTCGCAAAGACCTCGGGCTCCTACAATGAGCAGTTCTTC
>TRBJ2-3|few|TRBV3-1|TRBD2
CASSMRGTSTDTQYF
TGTGCCAGCAGCATGCGGGGGACTAGCACAGATACGCAGTATTTT
>TRBJ2-5|many|TRBV20-1|TRBD2
CSASSGGGAFETQYF
TGCAGTGCTAGTTCGGGCGGGGGGGCCTTTGAGACCCAGTACTTC
>TRBJ1-5|many|TRBV28|.
CASSFPKLRRTVPVNQPQHF
TGTGCCAGCAGTTTCCCCAAGTTGCGAAGGACGGTACCGGTGAATCAGCCCCAGCATTTT
>TRBJ1-3|.|TRBV7-9|.
CASSFGLQRDTIYF
TGTGCCAGCAGCTTTGGCCTCCAGCGAGACACCATATATTTT
>TRBJ2-1|many|TRBV5-1|.
CASSLSVSGNEQFF
TGCGCCAGCAGCTTGAGCGTCAGCGGCAATGAGCAGTTCTTC
>TRBJ2-5|few|TRBV10-3|.
CAISDPPGVTQETQYF
TGTGCCATCAGTGACCCGCCAGGGGTTACACAAGAGACCCAGTACTTC
>TRBJ1-2|many|TRBV5-1|.
CASSLRGSRDYGYTF
TGCGCCAGCAGCTTGCGGGGAAGTCGGGACTATGGCTACACCTTC
>TRBJ1-4|many|TRBV4-1|TRBD1
CASSQFAFGQDEKLFF
TGCGCCAGCAGCCAATTCGCTTTCGGACAGGATGAAAAACTGTTTTTT
>TRBJ2-1|many|TRBV27|.
CASQNSAPFNEQFF
TGTGCCAGCCAAAACTCAGCTCCCTTCAATGAGCAGTTCTTC
>TRBJ2-1|many|TRBV15|.
CATSREPIDNEQFF
TGTGCCACCAGCAGAGAACCTATTGACAATGAGCAGTTCTTC
>TRBJ2-5|many|TRBV7-2|.
CASSLVGETQYF
TGTGCCAGCAGCTTAGTCGGGGAGACCCAGTACTTC
>TRBJ2-1|many|TRBV20-1|.
CSARDFGGAQSYNEQFF
TGCAGTGCTAGAGATTTCGGCGGGGCCCAATCCTACAATGAGCAGTTCTTC
>TRBJ1-5|many|TRBV3-1|TRBD1
CASSQGDSHQPQHF
TGTGCCAGCAGCCAGGGGGACAGCCATCAGCCCCAGCATTTT
>TRBJ2-7|many|TRBV3-1|.
CASSQYPGSYEQYF
TGTGCCAGCAGCCAATATCCCGGGAGCTACGAGCAGTACTTC
>TRBJ1-1|many|TRBV12-3/TRBV12-4|.
CASSLRLGAFF
TGTGCCAGCAGTTTAAGGTTGGGGGCTTTCTTT
>TRBJ1-2|many|TRBV11-2|.
CASSLGLLQGGGTGYTF
TGTGCCAGCAGCTTAGGCCTCCTCCAGGGAGGGGGGACGGGCTACACCTTC
>TRBJ1-1|many|TRBV4-1|.
CASSQGPGVANTEAFF
TGCGCCAGCAGCCAAGGGCCTGGGGTCGCGAACACTGAAGCTTTCTTT
>TRBJ1-1|once|TRBV11-1|.
CANSLIDQRGKRGTEAFF
TGTGCCAACAGCTTGATCGATCAACGGGGGAAGAGGGGCACTGAAGCTTTCTTT
>TRBJ2-5|few|TRBV27|.
CASSTLQGLVGETQYF
TGTGCCAGCAGTACCCTCCAGGGATTAGTAGGAGAGACCCAGTACTTC
>TRBJ1-3|few|TRBV6-5|.
CASSYSRGGTGNTIYF
TGTGCCAGCAGTTACTCGCGGGGTGGGACTGGAAACACCATATATTTT
>TRBJ2-3|.|TRBV19|.
CASSISYTDTQYF
TGTGCCAGTAGTATCTCTTACACAGATACGCAGTATTTT
>TRBJ2-3|many|TRBV24-1|.
CATSVTGGTDTQYF
TGTGCCACCAGTGTTACCGGAGGGACCGATACGCAGTATTTT
>TRBJ1-5|many|TRBV30|.
CAWNPPGFWSNQPQHF
TGTGCCTGGAACCCCCCAGGGTTCTGGTCCAATCAGCCCCAGCATTTT
>TRBJ2-1|many|TRBV20-1|.
CSAAYGREQFF
TGCAGTGCCGCATACGGCCGGGAGCAGTTCTTC
>TRBJ2-1|.|TRBV7-2|TRBD2
CASSPFRLGAGDKQFF
TGTGCCAGCAGCCCCTTCCGACTAGGAGCGGGGGATAAGCAGTTCTTC
>TRBJ1-1|.|TRBV30|.
CAWSVQVNTEAFF
TGTGCCTGGAGTGTACAGGTGAACACTGAAGCTTTCTTT
>TRBJ1-5|many|TRBV29-1|.
CSVVLQGSHQPQHF
TGCAGCGTTGTTCTACAGGGAAGTCATCAGCCCCAGCATTTT
>TRBJ1-2|.|TRBV3-1|TRBD1
CTLSPPDRSLGGIYGYTF
TGTACCCTCAGTCCACCGGACAGGTCATTGGGGGGAATATATGGCTACACCTTC
>TRBJ2-7|many|TRBV7-4|.
CASSDTVLYEQYF
TGTGCCAGCAGCGACACGGTCCTCTACGAGCAGTACTTC
>TRBJ2-1|.|TRBV14|.
CASSQDGRRGSSYNEQFF
TGTGCCAGCAGCCAAGACGGCCGCAGAGGGAGCTCCTACAATGAGCAGTTCTTC
>TRBJ2-2|few|TRBV9|.
CASSVMNTGELFF
TGTGCCAGCAGCGTGATGAACACCGGGGAGCTGTTTTTT
>TRBJ2-1|many|TRBV12-3/TRBV12-4|TRBD2
CASRPPLGGGADEQFF
TGTGCCAGCAGACCCCCTCTGGGCGGGGGGGCCGATGAGCAGTTCTTC
>TRBJ2-3|few|TRBV2|TRBD2
CASSRPGTSGSDTQYF
TGTGCCAGCAGTCGTCCCGGGACTAGCGGTTCGGATACGCAGTATTTT